One sample yielded the 17 T cell receptor beta chains listed below, sequenced in a study of cytomegalovirus exposure and HLA in healthy donors. The PCR employed 60 Vbeta primers together with 13 Jbeta primers. Profiled with immunoSEQ multiplex PCR; TCRdb holds only in-frame clones, not every one. The sample records roughly 140,000 clones, about 75% being singletons. The sequencing input was PBMCs. These receptors originate from a man younger than 35 in good health and CMV-seronegative.

The chain employs TRBV5-1 and TRBJ2-1, with TRBD2 matching over 8 bases. CDR1 is SGHRS and CDR2 is YFSETQ in the germline V gene. This CDR3 comprises 22 residues. The ends lost 6 bases at V and 1 base at J; junction bases unmatched: 27. CDR3 sequence reads: CASTPPLIGGAHGRGSYNEQFF. The CDR3 bases are TGCGCCAGCACCCCCCCGTTGATAGGCGGGGCCCACGGGAGGGGATCCTACAATGAGCAGTTCTTC.

This clone was recorded a few times. The rearrangement joins TRBV4-3 to TRBJ2-6, with D perhaps TRBD2 (5 bases). V lost 0 bases and J lost 3, with 9 bases in between. The CDR3 totals 16 residues. Germline CDR1 reads LGHNA; CDR2 reads YSLEER. This CDR3 is CASSQDEGFGANVLTF. CDR3 sequence (DNA): TGCGCCAGCAGCCAAGACGAGGGCTTTGGGGCCAACGTCCTGACTTTC.

This chain links TRBV6-6 with TRBJ1-5; D is perhaps TRBD1 (5 bases). The V gene lost 6 bases and the J gene lost 4 bases, with 10 bases spanning the gap. This CDR3 has 13 residues. CDR1 MNHNY and CDR2 SVGAGI come from the germline V gene (reference sequence). This CDR3 reads CASRHGGNQPQHF. The CDR3 DNA is TGTGCCAGCAGACACGGGGGAAATCAGCCCCAGCATTTT.

The chain links TRBV18 to TRBJ2-2, with TRBD2 as a possible D gene (5 bases). The germline V and J ends were trimmed by 2 bases and 2 bases, with 9 bases remaining between them. The CDR3 is made up of 15 amino acids. CDR1 is KGHSH, CDR2 LQKENI, per germline. The CDR3 protein is CASSPYRGNTGELFF. The CDR3 DNA follows: TGTGCCAGCTCACCATACCGGGGAAACACCGGGGAGCTGTTTTTT.

The chain couples TRBV7-6 to TRBJ2-7; 15 bases map to TRBD2. There are 16 residues in the CDR3. Trimming took 4 bases from V and 5 from J; bases not matched to a gene: 6. The germline gives CDR1 SGHVS, CDR2 FNYEAQ. The CDR3 spells CASSSRTSGRGHEQYF. For the CDR3, the DNA is TGTGCCAGCAGCTCGAGGACTAGCGGGAGGGGGCACGAGCAGTACTTC.

The V and J genes are TRBV6-1 and TRBJ2-1; 8 nucleotides match TRBD2. This CDR3 is built from 15 residues. Germline CDR1 MNHNS, CDR2 SASEGT. The trim removed 5 bases at V and 13 bases at J, leaving 16 bases unmatched. The CDR3 nucleotides are TGTGCCAGCAGTAGTGGGAAGAGCGGGAGCCGACCTCAGTTCTTC. It is translated as CASSSGKSGSRPQFF.

This sequence joins TRBV7-9 and TRBJ2-7; 7 bases line up with TRBD2. Trimming took 4 bases from V and 5 from J; bases not matched to a gene: 11. This CDR3 has 15 residues. CDR1 and CDR2 from the germline V gene are SEHNR and FQNEAQ (reference sequence). The CDR3 sequence is CASSSRAQGGNEQYF. The CDR3 DNA reads as TGTGCCAGCAGCTCCCGGGCCCAGGGAGGGAACGAGCAGTACTTC.

The V call is TRBV10-1, the J call TRBJ2-1; 14 bases map to TRBD2. Germline CDR1 and CDR2: WNHNN and SYGVQD (reference sequence). This CDR3 has 18 residues. V was pared by 7 bases and J by 9 bases, with 17 bases of the junction left unmatched. CDR3 nucleotides: TGCGCCAGCACCCCGGGACTAGCGGGAGTGAAGGGACACAGTGAGCAGTTCTTC. Residues: CASTPGLAGVKGHSEQFF.

The V call is TRBV28, the J call TRBJ1-1; 7 bases align to TRBD1. CDR1 is MDHEN and CDR2 is SYDVKM in the germline V gene. V shed 5 bases, J shed 11 bases, and the junction held 14 bases outside the gene matches. This CDR3 has 14 amino acids. CDR3 coding DNA: TGTGCCAGCAGTCTACCCCCCCCTGACAGGGACGCTTTCTTT. It translates to CASSLPPPDRDAFF. Full variable domain (missing parts from reference TRBV28 and TRBJ1-1): DVKVTQSSRYLVKRTGEKVFLECVQDMDHENMFWYRQDPGLGLRLIYFSYDVKMKEKGDIPEGYSVSREKKERFSLILESASTNQTSMYLCASSLPPPDRDAFFGQGTRLTVV.

V is TRBV6-1 and J is TRBJ2-2, with D possibly matching TRBD2 (6 bases). The germline gives CDR1 MNHNS, CDR2 SASEGT. Trimming pared 8 bases from V and 3 bases from J, leaving 10 bases between. This CDR3 spans 13 amino acids. The CDR3 sequence: CASQGGYTGELFF. The CDR3 nucleotides read TGTGCCAGCCAGGGAGGATACACCGGGGAGCTGTTTTTT.

In this sample, this clone turned up once. The chain carries TRBV28 and TRBJ1-2; 8 bases are shared with TRBD1. The germline V gene has CDR1 MDHEN and CDR2 SYDVKM. Trimming took 7 bases from V and 4 from J; bases not matched to a gene: 5. The CDR3 sequence is 13 residues long. CDR3 sequence: CASISGGGYGYTF. CDR3 nucleotides: TGTGCCAGCATATCAGGGGGCGGCTATGGCTACACCTTC.

V gene TRBV11-2 combines with J gene TRBJ2-7, with TRBD1 matching over 11 bases. Germline V gene lookup returns CDR1 SGHAT and CDR2 FQNNGV. There are 16 residues in the CDR3. Trimming removed 4 bases from V and 9 bases from J; junction bases left unmatched: 14. CDR3 DNA sequence: TGTGCCAGCAGCTGGACAGGGGGCGGAGGCTTGCCGGGGCAGTACTTC. It encodes CASSWTGGGGLPGQYF.

This clone was counted only a few times. The V gene is TRBV6-5, the J gene TRBJ2-2; D not resolved. Germline assignment: CDR1 MNHEY and CDR2 SVGAGI. Between the trimmed V and J ends, which lost 0 bases and 1 base, there was a span of 9 bases. CDR3 length: 16 residues. The CDR3, as DNA: TGTGCCAGCAGTTACTCGAGACTCGGGAACACCGGGGAGCTGTTTTTT. Encoded protein: CASSYSRLGNTGELFF.

The rearrangement uses TRBV4-1 and TRBJ1-5; D gene ambiguous. Trimming pared 1 base from V and 2 bases from J, leaving 9 bases between. Germline CDR1 reads MGHRA; CDR2 reads YSYEKL. The CDR3 spans 15 residues. DNA for the CDR3: TGCGCCAGCAGCCAAGTCCCCACAGGCAATCAGCCCCAGCATTTT. This encodes CASSQVPTGNQPQHF.

The gene calls are TRBV5-1 and TRBJ2-7; 7 bases match TRBD1. The CDR3 is 15 residues long. Trimming took 1 base from V and 2 from J; bases not matched to a gene: 6. The germline gives CDR1 SGHRS, CDR2 YFSETQ. The DNA of the CDR3 is TGCGCCAGCAGCTTGACAGGGACAGTTACCTACGAGCAGTACTTC. It encodes CASSLTGTVTYEQYF.

V usage is TRBV18 and J usage is TRBJ2-4, with 10 bases lining up with TRBD2. This CDR3 has 15 residues. CDR1 is KGHSH, CDR2 LQKENI, per germline. The ends lost 0 bases at V and 8 bases at J; junction bases unmatched: 4. CDR3 amino acids: CASSPPRSGRDIQYF. In nucleotides, the CDR3 is TGTGCCAGCTCACCACCGAGGAGCGGGAGGGACATTCAGTACTTC.

The table lists this clone with a few counts. The chain's CDR3 is CASSDTRDRGGELFF. CDR3 nucleotides: TGTGCCAGCAGTGATACTCGCGACCGGGGCGGGGAGCTGTTTTTT. The V gene is TRBV6-1, the J gene TRBJ2-2, with a weak D call TRBD2 (5 bases). The V and J ends lost 3 bases and 7 bases respectively, with 15 bases between them. The CDR3 loop spans 15 amino acids. Germline-derived CDR1 and CDR2 are MNHNS and SASEGT.